Detailed here is one T cell receptor beta chain. The antigen it recognizes is unknown. There are no base qualities to consult, and no much larger clone falls within one base. Libraries came from the immunoSEQ multiplex PCR assay. TCRdb carries this immuneACCESS record with in-frame sequences only. Its versions omit some clonotypes, under half of them owing to an unresolved V gene in the studies checked, with the rest unexplained. Here the sample has 14,000 or so clones; 80% to 90% occur a single time. The top ten clonotypes cover about 1.8% of the sample. For each enrolled patient, mismatch repair deficiency was established using either polymerase chain reaction or immunohistochemistry. TCR sequencing was performed for a few patients who responded to pembrolizumab therapy. The phase II trial prospectively evaluated PD-1 blockade with pembrolizumab in advanced mismatch repair-deficient cancers, independent of tissue of origin. Serial peripheral blood T cell samples were collected before and at multiple times after starting PD-1 blockade. Blood sampling times were reported as weeks after the first pembrolizumab dose.

The sample belongs to a study of PD-1 blockade in mismatch repair-deficient tumors (dated by TCRdb to the late 2010s). About the study as a whole: Between late 2013 and 2016, the trial enrolled 85 to 100 consecutive patients with approximately twelve mismatch repair-deficient cancer types, every one of whom had been previously treated and was progressing. Tumor-associated T cell clones were tracked in the peripheral blood of patients responding to PD-1 blockade by deep sequencing of TCR CDR3 regions.

What the authors observed across the whole study: After pembrolizumab, tumor-resident clones, which were often undetectable in blood before treatment, expanded rapidly and then contracted, generally ahead of radiologic responses.

CDR1 is given as SGHRS and CDR2 as YFSETQ, both from the germline V gene. For this chain, trimming is 4 bases at the V end and 5 bases at the J end, and the number of junction bases without a gene match is 6. The CDR3 sequence holds 14 residues, the cysteine and phenylalanine included. The kept DNA is CDR3 alone, 42 bases in frame from the first base. This TCR derives from an adult with mismatch repair-deficient cancer. Here the chain combines TRBV5-1 and TRBJ2-5, with 9 central nucleotides matching TRBD1. The source was PBMCs, collected around 15 weeks after starting pembrolizumab. The CDR3 amino acid sequence is: CASSMDRGGETQYF. The sequenced DNA is TGCGCCAGCAGCATGGACAGGGGTGGGGAGACCCAGTACTTC.